The 26 T cell receptor beta chains presented below share a single source sample, sequenced in a study of radiotherapy plus CTLA-4 blockade in lung cancer. This table comes from immunoSEQ multiplex PCR, and its TCRdb copy is limited to in-frame clones, with some not included. In the table there are 53,000 or so clones, approximately 91% of which are singletons. The sequencing used peripheral blood, collected from a patient treated with radiotherapy plus ipilimumab. The receptors were sampled from a human donor with non-small cell lung cancer whose response to radiotherapy plus ipilimumab could not be evaluated.

The gene calls are TRBV28 and TRBJ2-2; the match to TRBD2 covers 7 bases. Germline loops: CDR1 MDHEN, CDR2 SYDVKM. With V trimmed by 4 bases and J by 6 bases, 8 bases remained unmatched. The CDR3 spans 15 residues. CDR3 loop: CASSSFAGLAGELFF. The CDR3 coding sequence is TGTGCCAGCAGTTCCTTCGCTGGACTAGCCGGGGAGCTGTTTTTT.

About this clone: The same CDR3 also results from other DNA sequences found in this sample. This chain uses TRBV6-4 with TRBJ2-1; TRBD1 might be the D (6 bases). CDR1 is MRHNA, CDR2 SNTAGT, per germline. This CDR3 region has 16 residues. Between the trimmed V and J ends, which lost 3 bases and 13 bases, there was a span of 25 bases. The CDR3 DNA sequence: TGTGCCAGCAGTGAAATAGGAGGACCAGGGGTGGGTGAACAGTTCTTC. It yields the protein CASSEIGGPGVGEQFF.

The V call is TRBV7-2, the J call TRBJ1-2, with 9 positions matching TRBD1. The CDR3 is 16 residues long. Unmatched junction bases numbered 11, after V lost 5 bases and J lost 4 bases. Germline V CDR1 and CDR2: SGHTA, FQGNSA. The CDR3 loop reads CASSPQDRGYGYGYTF. The CDR3 DNA reads as TGTGCCAGCAGCCCCCAGGACAGGGGATATGGCTATGGCTACACCTTC.

The CDR3 sequence: CASSFGVTQPQHF. In DNA form, the CDR3 reads TGTGCCAGCAGTTTCGGGGTGACTCAGCCCCAGCATTTT. The chain links TRBV28 to TRBJ1-5; no reliable D call. The germline V gene has CDR1 MDHEN and CDR2 SYDVKM. This CDR3 is 13 amino acids long. The V gene lost 3 bases and the J gene lost 6 bases, with 9 bases spanning the gap.

Concerning this clone itself: At one of its ends the junction is not consistent with the germline gene, which may arise from a read error. This sample also contains other DNA sequences that code for the same CDR3. V and J are TRBV19 and TRBJ1-6, with D possibly being TRBD1 (5 bases). The CDR3 covers 14 residues. The germline V gene encodes CDR1 LNHDA and CDR2 SQIVND (reference sequence). The CDR3 spells CASSTTPGRSPLHF. DNA of the CDR3: TGTGCCAGTAGTACCACTCCAGGGCGCTCACCCCTCCACTTC.

This clone came up once. The rearrangement uses TRBV7-6 and TRBJ2-3; 11 bases are shared with TRBD2. Germline V CDR1 and CDR2: SGHVS, FNYEAQ. V was pared by 2 bases and J by 2 bases, with 6 bases of the junction left unmatched. This CDR3 has 17 amino acids. The CDR3: CASSLMASGGFTDTQYF. The CDR3 DNA is TGTGCCAGCAGCTTAATGGCTAGCGGGGGGTTCACAGATACGCAGTATTTT.

This clone has a single count. This chain connects TRBV6-5 to TRBJ2-7, with D possibly matching TRBD1 (5 bases). The ends were cut back, 2 bases at V and 5 bases at J, with 16 bases in the middle. The CDR3 is 15 amino acids. CDR1 is MNHEY, CDR2 SVGAGI, per germline. The CDR3 DNA is TGTGCCAGCAGTTACGTGGGCCCGGACACCAACGAGCAGTACTTC. The encoded protein is CASSYVGPDTNEQYF.

The V call is TRBV11-3, the J call TRBJ2-1; 15 nucleotides line up with TRBD2. After removal of 5 bases from V and 2 bases from J, the junction contained 10 bases not matched to a gene. Germline V gene data show CDR1 as SGHNT and CDR2 as YENEEA. CDR3 length equals 19 residues. The CDR3 spells CASSPRGTSGGLAYNEQFF. CDR3 DNA sequence: TGTGCCAGCAGCCCGAGGGGGACTAGCGGGGGGTTGGCCTACAATGAGCAGTTCTTC.

This chain uses TRBV10-3 with TRBJ2-7; 7 nucleotides match TRBD2. Trimming removed 6 bases from V and 2 bases from J; junction bases left unmatched: 16. The CDR3 length is 17 residues. Germline V CDR1 and CDR2: ENHRY, SYGVKD. In DNA, the CDR3 is TGTGCCATCAGGCCGGGGGGAGGGCAGGGAGCTGCCTACGAGCAGTACTTC. Its translation: CAIRPGGGQGAAYEQYF.

CDR3 in amino acids: CASSDDSSNQPQHF. DNA for the CDR3: TGTGCCAGCAGCGATGACAGTAGCAATCAGCCCCAGCATTTT. This sequence joins TRBV2 and TRBJ1-5, with a tentative D call TRBD1 (5 bases). The V end lost 6 bases, the J end lost 0 bases, and 9 bases lay between the germline ends. The CDR3 covers 14 residues. In germline, CDR1 is SNHLY, CDR2 FYNNEI.

The V gene is TRBV5-1, the J gene TRBJ2-3; perhaps D is TRBD1 or TRBD2 (5 bases each). Germline-derived CDR1 and CDR2 are SGHRS and YFSETQ. The CDR3 loop spans 14 amino acids. V was trimmed by 4 bases and J by 5 bases, leaving 14 bases between them. The CDR3 DNA follows: TGCGCCAGCAGCATGGGGCCCAGCGGAGATACGCAGTATTTT. This gives the protein CASSMGPSGDTQYF.

The chain joins TRBV25-1 to TRBJ2-1; D uncertain. V was shortened by 1 base and J by 8 bases, with 12 bases between the two germline ends. Looked up from germline, CDR1 is MGHDK and CDR2 is SYGVNS. This CDR3 region has 14 residues. The CDR3 reads CASSESRATDEQFF. The CDR3 region has the DNA TGTGCCAGCAGTGAATCCAGAGCAACAGATGAGCAGTTCTTC.

The chain recombines TRBV4-3 with TRBJ2-7; possible D gene TRBD1, 6 bases. Germline CDR1 and CDR2: LGHNA and YSLEER. Trimming pared 3 bases from V and 4 bases from J, leaving 16 bases between. The CDR3 consists of 15 residues. The CDR3 protein is CASSQARTATYEQYF. CDR3 in DNA: TGCGCCAGCAGCCAGGCCAGGACAGCTACTTACGAGCAGTACTTC.

In this sample, this clone turned up a few times. V usage is TRBV30 and J usage is TRBJ1-2; D perhaps matches TRBD1 (6 bases). CDR3 length: 13 amino acids. Trimming took 2 bases from V and 8 from J, leaving 15 bases between them. Germline CDR1 is GTSNPN and CDR2 is SVGIG (reference sequence). The CDR3 DNA reads as TGTGCCTGGAGTCAGGGGTCGGTGGAAGGCTACACCTTC. This codes for CAWSQGSVEGYTF.

The chain combines TRBV7-2 with TRBJ1-2, with 7 positions matching TRBD1. V trimming: 5 bases; J trimming: 4 bases; junction bases outside the gene matches: 7. The CDR3 length is 14 residues. The V gene's germline CDR1 is SGHTA and CDR2 FQGNSA. CDR3 sequence (DNA): TGTGCCAGCAGCCCACTGACAGGGCCCTATGGCTACACCTTC. This sequence encodes CASSPLTGPYGYTF.

This chain uses TRBV5-1 with TRBJ1-1; a weak D match, TRBD1 (6 bases). Germline V lookup: CDR1 SGHRS, CDR2 YFSETQ. The CDR3 is 16 amino acids. The V and J ends lost 3 bases and 1 base respectively, with 16 bases between them. Here the CDR3 reads CASSYTGSNTNTEAFF. As DNA, the CDR3 is TGCGCCAGCAGCTATACAGGGTCCAACACGAACACTGAAGCTTTCTTT. Looking up the rest from reference TRBV5-1 and TRBJ1-1 gives the full variable domain: KAGVTQTPRYLIKTRGQQVTLSCSPISGHRSVSWYQQTPGQGLQFLFEYFSETQRNKGNFPGRFSGRQFSNSRSEMNVSTLELGDSALYLCASSYTGSNTNTEAFFGQGTRLTVV.

The chain couples TRBV28 to TRBJ1-2; no firm D call. The CDR3 consists of 12 residues. Germline-derived CDR1 and CDR2 are MDHEN and SYDVKM. The V gene lost 3 bases and the J gene lost 3 bases, with 5 bases spanning the gap. CDR3 nucleotides: TGTGCCAGCAGTTTTTCAGACTATGGCTACACCTTC. Its protein product is CASSFSDYGYTF.

This clone was seen only a few times. The chain recombines TRBV30 with TRBJ1-2; tentatively, D is TRBD1 (5 bases). The CDR3 is made up of 13 amino acids. Trimming removed 1 base from V and 5 bases from J, with 11 bases in between. Germline lookup yields CDR1 GTSNPN and CDR2 SVGIG (reference sequence). CDR3 nucleotide sequence: TGTGCCTGGAGTGCTCTCCAGGGATATGGCTACACCTTC. It translates to CAWSALQGYGYTF. The whole variable domain, filled in from reference TRBV30 and TRBJ1-2, reads SQTIHQWPATLVQPVGSPLSLECTVEGTSNPNLYWYRQAAGRGLQLLFYSVGIGQISSEVPQNLSASRPQDRQFILSSKKLLLSDSGFYLCAWSALQGYGYTFGSGTRLTVV.

The gene calls are TRBV6-5 and TRBJ2-3; 7 bases line up with TRBD1. Germline-derived CDR1 and CDR2 are MNHEY and SVGAGI. The junction had 3 bases not matched to a gene; V was cut back by 4 bases and J by 2 bases. CDR3 length: 14 amino acids. CDR3 bases: TGTGCCAGCAGTTTGGGACAGTACACAGATACGCAGTATTTT. Its protein is CASSLGQYTDTQYF.

J is TRBJ1-1 and V is TRBV19; no clear D. The V gene's germline CDR1 is LNHDA and CDR2 SQIVND (reference sequence). V gave up 3 bases and J gave up 4 bases, with 9 bases separating them. The CDR3 extends over 13 amino acids. This CDR3 is CASSISSSTEAFF. The CDR3 nucleotides are TGTGCCAGTAGTATTTCGAGTAGCACTGAAGCTTTCTTT.

This clone appeared once. Here the CDR3 DNA reads TGTGCCAGCAGCTTAGAAGCAGGGTACCAAGAGACCCAGTACTTC. Protein sequence: CASSLEAGYQETQYF. The chain links TRBV7-2 to TRBJ2-5, with a tentative D call TRBD1 (5 bases). V was pared by 1 base and J by 0 bases, with 9 bases between. In germline, CDR1 is SGHTA, CDR2 FQGNSA. The CDR3 is 15 amino acids.

Here the CDR3 reads CAWSSVLVRGGDEAFF. CDR3 in DNA: TGTGCCTGGAGTTCGGTTTTAGTGCGGGGAGGTGATGAAGCTTTCTTT. The chain uses TRBV30 and TRBJ1-1, with no clear D. The germline V gene encodes CDR1 GTSNPN and CDR2 SVGIG (reference sequence). V gave up 2 bases and J gave up 7 bases, with 23 bases separating them. CDR3 length: 16 amino acids.

The sample holds a few counts of this clone. V gene TRBV30 combines with J gene TRBJ1-6; D unresolved. The germline CDR1 and CDR2 sequences are GTSNPN and SVGIG (reference sequence). The V end lost 0 bases, the J end lost 7 bases, and 10 bases lay between the germline ends. This CDR3 has 14 residues. The CDR3 here is CAWSVGVSNSPLHF. In nucleotides, the CDR3 is TGTGCCTGGAGTGTCGGGGTTTCAAATTCACCCCTCCACTTT. Complete variable domain (other parts from reference TRBV30 and TRBJ1-6): SQTIHQWPATLVQPVGSPLSLECTVEGTSNPNLYWYRQAAGRGLQLLFYSVGIGQISSEVPQNLSASRPQDRQFILSSKKLLLSDSGFYLCAWSVGVSNSPLHFGNGTRLTVT.

The CDR3 DNA reads as TGTGCCAGCTCTTTTCGAGCTATGAACACTGAAGCTTTCTTT. It encodes CASSFRAMNTEAFF. This rearrangement joins TRBV19 to TRBJ1-1, with D uncertain. The CDR3 totals 14 residues. V lost 9 bases and J lost 0, with 14 bases in between. The germline gives CDR1 LNHDA, CDR2 SQIVND (reference sequence).

The gene calls are TRBV9 and TRBJ1-1; tentative D call: TRBD1 (5 bases). CDR1 is SGDLS, CDR2 YYNGEE, per germline. Trimming shortened V by 2 bases and J by 3 bases, and 8 bases separated the two germline ends. The CDR3 extends over 13 amino acids. The CDR3 sequence: CASSVSGYTEAFF. The CDR3 region has the DNA TGTGCCAGCAGCGTCTCAGGGTACACTGAAGCTTTCTTT.

The chain couples TRBV6-1 to TRBJ2-5; 8 nucleotides line up with TRBD2. Germline V CDR1 and CDR2: MNHNS, SASEGT. V was clipped by 3 bases and J by 2 bases; unmatched bases: 8. The CDR3 extends over 16 amino acids. This CDR3 reads CASSEGALAGQETQYF. The CDR3 DNA reads as TGTGCCAGCAGTGAGGGAGCTCTAGCGGGTCAAGAGACCCAGTACTTC.